This entry lists 10 T cell receptor beta chains sequenced from one sample in a study of blood T cell repertoires in COVID-19. The repertoire was sequenced with immunoSEQ multiplex PCR; TCRdb's copy has only in-frame clones and lacks some. This table has approximately 70,000 clones, roughly 80% appearing once. The material sequenced was peripheral blood. The receptors were gathered from a woman over 75 with acute or convalescent COVID-19.

This chain links TRBV7-2 with TRBJ1-4; D uncertain. This CDR3 spans 15 amino acids. Trimming pared 2 bases from V and 5 bases from J, leaving 12 bases between. Germline values: CDR1 SGHTA, CDR2 FQGNSA. CDR3 DNA: TGTGCCAGCAGCTTATTTAGCGGGAAAAATGAAAAACTGTTTTTT. Translated, it gives CASSLFSGKNEKLFF.

The chain carries TRBV2 and TRBJ1-1; TRBD1 is a possible D gene (5 bases). CDR1 is SNHLY, CDR2 FYNNEI, per germline. Trimming shortened V by 2 bases and J by 4 bases, and 20 bases separated the two germline ends. This CDR3 is 17 amino acids long. Here the CDR3 DNA reads TGTGCCAGCAGTGAAATTATTAGACGGGGGAGGCGCACTGAAGCTTTCTTT. This translates into CASSEIIRRGRRTEAFF.

The chain has TRBV12-3 or TRBV12-4 and TRBJ1-2, with D tentatively TRBD1 (5 bases). V was pared by 3 bases and J by 4 bases, with 6 bases between. This CDR3 has 12 amino acids. The CDR3 loop is CASSFGAYGYTF. In DNA, the CDR3 is TGTGCCAGCAGTTTTGGGGCCTATGGCTACACCTTC.

The CDR3 coding sequence is TGTGCCAGCAGCCGAGCTGGAGGCCGGGCCCCTTACGAGCAGTACTTC. Translation: CASSRAGGRAPYEQYF. J is TRBJ2-7 and V is TRBV7-9, with D possibly matching TRBD2 (5 bases). Germline V gene lookup returns CDR1 SEHNR and CDR2 FQNEAQ (reference sequence). The CDR3 runs 16 residues. V lost 5 bases and J 4 bases, leaving 21 bases between the germline ends.

The genes are TRBV6-5 and TRBJ2-7; 9 bases are a match to TRBD1. This CDR3 comprises 15 residues. The ends lost 4 bases at V and 1 base at J; junction bases unmatched: 5. Germline V CDR1 and CDR2: MNHEY, SVGAGI. CDR3 DNA: TGTGCCAGCAGTTTCCGACAGGGGGGTTCCTACGAGCAGTACTTC. It specifies CASSFRQGGSYEQYF.

The chain joins TRBV6-5 to TRBJ2-4; tentative D call: TRBD2 (6 bases). Between the trimmed V and J ends, which lost 0 bases and 5 bases, there was a span of 14 bases. The CDR3 runs 16 residues. CDR1 is MNHEY and CDR2 is SVGAGI in the germline V gene. CDR3 bases: TGTGCCAGCAGTTACTCGAAGGGGTCGGGGGAAAACATTCAGTACTTC. This gives the protein CASSYSKGSGENIQYF.

The gene calls are TRBV5-1 and TRBJ2-7; weak D call: TRBD2 (6 bases). The CDR3 has 16 amino acids. From germline, CDR1 is SGHRS and CDR2 YFSETQ. V was clipped by 1 base and J by 1 base, with 15 bases between them. CDR3 residues: CASSLLGLASSYEQYF. The DNA of the CDR3 is TGCGCCAGCAGCTTGCTGGGACTGGCATCATCCTACGAGCAGTACTTC.

The J gene is TRBJ2-1, the V gene TRBV19; weak D call: TRBD2 (6 bases). The CDR3 covers 16 residues. The V gene's germline CDR1 is LNHDA and CDR2 SQIVND (reference sequence). V dropped 1 base and J dropped 3 bases, with 13 bases sitting between them. The CDR3 DNA reads as TGTGCCAGTAGTATAGCCCCCGGGAGAGTCTACAATGAGCAGTTCTTC. Residues: CASSIAPGRVYNEQFF.

This chain links TRBV7-9 with TRBJ2-5; 7 positions match TRBD1. The V gene's germline CDR1 is SEHNR and CDR2 FQNEAQ (reference sequence). With V trimmed by 4 bases and J by 5 bases, 7 bases remained unmatched. The CDR3 contains 14 residues. The CDR3 DNA is TGTGCCAGCAGCTCATTACAGGGGTTGGAGACCCAGTACTTC. Translation gives CASSSLQGLETQYF.

This chain links TRBV3-1 (or the pseudogene TRBV3-2) with TRBJ1-4; no reliable D call. This CDR3 contains 16 residues. Germline lookup yields CDR1 LGHDT and CDR2 YNNKEL (reference sequence). Trimming left V 0 bases short and J 6 bases short, with 14 bases between. Here the CDR3 DNA reads TGTGCCAGCAGCCAAGATATACGGGATTGGTATGAAAAACTGTTTTTT. As protein: CASSQDIRDWYEKLFF.